The clone carrying this T cell receptor beta chain was counted only a few times. Its antigen is unknown. This sample was taken from a study of PD-L1 blockade in urothelial cancer. About the study: Prior regimens of chemotherapy numbered 0 to 3 per patient. Blood was evaluated 3 weeks (second dose) and 6 weeks after therapy began. General observations from the study: Clones that were tumor-associated expanded more in the blood of durable-benefit patients at 3 weeks. Survival was better when pretreatment blood TCR clonality fell below the median.

This CDR3 is 14 amino acids long. Germline CDR1 is SGHVS and CDR2 is FQNEAQ. After removal of 4 bases from V and 6 bases from J, the junction contained 8 bases not matched to a gene. Repertoires were generated with immunoSEQ multiplex PCR, while TCRdb's copy carries only in-frame clones and drops some. The sample lists 45,000 to 65,000 clones, over 70% seen once, with about 6% in the top ten. The chain uses TRBV7-8 and TRBJ2-7, with 8 bases aligning to TRBD2. The source is a man aged 40-55 years with urothelial cancer. The sequencing here drew on PBMCs, taken around atezolizumab (anti-PD-L1) treatment. The CDR3 loop is CASSSGGLAGEQYF. The CDR3 DNA follows: TGTGCCAGCAGCTCGGGCGGCCTAGCGGGCGAGCAGTACTTC.